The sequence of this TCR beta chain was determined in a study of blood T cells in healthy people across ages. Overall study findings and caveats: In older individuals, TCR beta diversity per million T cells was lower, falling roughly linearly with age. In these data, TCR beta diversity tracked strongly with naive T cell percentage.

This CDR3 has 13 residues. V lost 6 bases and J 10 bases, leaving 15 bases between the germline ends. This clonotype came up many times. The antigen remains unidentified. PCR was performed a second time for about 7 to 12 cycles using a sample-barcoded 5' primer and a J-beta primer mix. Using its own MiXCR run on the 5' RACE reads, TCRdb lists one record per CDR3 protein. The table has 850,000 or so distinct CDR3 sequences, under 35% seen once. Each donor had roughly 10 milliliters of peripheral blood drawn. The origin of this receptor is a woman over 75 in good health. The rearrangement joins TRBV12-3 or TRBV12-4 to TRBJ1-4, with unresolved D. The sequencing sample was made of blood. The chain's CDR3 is CASSHTDGSKLFF. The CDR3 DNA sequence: TGTGCCAGCAGCCATACGGATGGGTCAAAACTGTTTTTT.